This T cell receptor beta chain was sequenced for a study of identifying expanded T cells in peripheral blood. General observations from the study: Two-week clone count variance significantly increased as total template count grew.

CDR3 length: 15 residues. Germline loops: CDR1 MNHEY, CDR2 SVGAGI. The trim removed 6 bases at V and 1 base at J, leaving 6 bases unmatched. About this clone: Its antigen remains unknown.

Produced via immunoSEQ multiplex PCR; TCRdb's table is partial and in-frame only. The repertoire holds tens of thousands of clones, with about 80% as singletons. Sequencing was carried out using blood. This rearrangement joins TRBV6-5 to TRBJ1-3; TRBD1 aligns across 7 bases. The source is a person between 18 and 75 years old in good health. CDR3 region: CASSRQGRSGNTIYF. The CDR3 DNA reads TGTGCCAGCAGCCGACAGGGAAGGTCTGGAAACACCATATATTTT.